The 18 T cell receptor beta chains reported below all come from one sample, sequenced in a study of T cells in Graves' hyperthyroidism and ophthalmopathy. TCR beta CDR3 regions were amplified from RNA transcripts. HTBI primers were the set used in a first-round RT-PCR of the TCR CDR3. TCRdb passed the multiplex PCR reads through MiXCR, listing each CDR3 protein once. The data hold 640,000 or so distinct CDR3 sequences, with 13% to 15% observed a single time. The sample consisted of blood. The receptors come from a woman younger than 35 with Graves' ophthalmopathy.

This clonotype occurred many times. This chain uses TRBV3-1 with TRBJ1-5; unclear D gene. The germline V gene encodes CDR1 LGHDT and CDR2 YNNKEL (reference sequence). The CDR3 spans 15 residues. V lost 1 base, J lost 1 base, and 8 bases lay in between. The CDR3 DNA reads TGTGCCAGCAGCCAAGGACCCGGGAGCAATCAGCCCCAGCATTTT. Amino acid sequence: CASSQGPGSNQPQHF.

This clonotype was recorded at least ten times. V usage is TRBV7-9 and J usage is TRBJ2-5, with 7 bases identical to TRBD1. The junction had 13 bases not matched to a gene; V was cut back by 5 bases and J by 7 bases. Germline V gene data show CDR1 as SEHNR and CDR2 as FQNEAQ (reference sequence). This CDR3 spans 15 amino acids. The DNA for the CDR3 is TGTGCCAGCAGCCCGAGGACAGGTCGTTTGAGGACCCAGTACTTC. Residues: CASSPRTGRLRTQYF.

This clonotype was found a few times. The CDR3 DNA is TGTGCCAGCAGCCAAGATCAAGTTAGCGGGAGTGTAAATGAGCAGTTCTTC. Protein sequence: CASSQDQVSGSVNEQFF. The rearrangement uses TRBV7-2 and TRBJ2-1, with TRBD2 matching over 9 bases. Trimming removed 5 bases from V and 7 bases from J; junction bases left unmatched: 15. CDR1 and CDR2 from the germline V gene are SGHTA and FQGNSA. CDR3 length equals 17 residues.

Ten or more counts support this clonotype. The rearrangement joins TRBV28 to TRBJ2-4; D is ambiguous. Trimming stripped 5 bases from V and 6 bases from J, with 14 bases between. The CDR3 contains 14 residues. Germline CDR1 MDHEN, CDR2 SYDVKM. The CDR3, as DNA: TGTGCCAGCAGTACCTCCGAGCCCACAAACATTCAGTACTTC. Translating gives CASSTSEPTNIQYF.

Ten or more counts support this clonotype. This chain connects TRBV9 to TRBJ2-7, with D possibly TRBD2 on 5 matching bases. The CDR3 has 14 residues. V was clipped by 2 bases and J by 2 bases, with 11 bases between them. Germline V gene lookup returns CDR1 SGDLS and CDR2 YYNGEE. CDR3 nucleotides: TGTGCCAGCAGCGTTAGTGAGCGGCCCTACGAGCAGTACTTC. Translated, it gives CASSVSERPYEQYF.

This clonotype was recorded many times. This sequence joins TRBV4-3 and TRBJ2-3; tentative D call: TRBD2 (5 bases). This CDR3 has 15 amino acids. V was shortened by 0 bases and J by 2 bases, with 9 bases between the two germline ends. Germline loops: CDR1 LGHNA, CDR2 YSLEER. CDR3 coding DNA: TGCGCCAGCAGCCAAGAGCAGCGGTACACAGATACGCAGTATTTT. Protein product: CASSQEQRYTDTQYF.

Many counts were recorded for this clonotype. The chain couples TRBV28 to TRBJ2-5; D unclear. Germline-derived CDR1 and CDR2 are MDHEN and SYDVKM. CDR3 size: 16 residues. Between the trimmed V and J ends, which lost 3 bases and 5 bases, there was a span of 19 bases. CDR3 coding DNA: TGTGCCAGCAGTTTCTTTCCTAGACGCACCCTGGAGACCCAGTACTTC. It encodes CASSFFPRRTLETQYF.

This clonotype has a count of ten or more. The V gene is TRBV7-9, the J gene TRBJ2-7, with 14 positions matching TRBD2. After removal of 5 bases from V and 6 bases from J, the junction contained 12 bases not matched to a gene. The germline CDR1 and CDR2 sequences are SEHNR and FQNEAQ (reference sequence). The CDR3 sequence is 17 residues long. CDR3 amino acids: CASSVGTSGSYFPEQYF. CDR3 nucleotides: TGTGCCAGCAGCGTAGGGACTAGCGGGAGCTATTTTCCCGAGCAGTACTTC.

This clonotype was seen many times. This chain connects TRBV5-1 to TRBJ2-6; D is undetermined. CDR3 length equals 15 residues. Germline V gene lookup returns CDR1 SGHRS and CDR2 YFSETQ. V shed 3 bases and J shed 0 bases, with 7 bases lying between them. Written as DNA, the CDR3 is TGCGCCAGCAGCTATACCGTCTCTGGGGCCAACGTCCTGACTTTC. It translates to CASSYTVSGANVLTF. The full variable domain, in which reference TRBV5-1 and TRBJ2-6 provide the parts outside the CDR3, is KAGVTQTPRYLIKTRGQQVTLSCSPISGHRSVSWYQQTPGQGLQFLFEYFSETQRNKGNFPGRFSGRQFSNSRSEMNVSTLELGDSALYLCASSYTVSGANVLTFGAGSRLTVL.

The rearrangement uses TRBV20-1 and TRBJ1-2, with D unclear. The CDR3 loop spans 11 amino acids. The germline V gene has CDR1 DFQATT and CDR2 SNEGSKA (reference sequence). With 5 bases removed from V and 3 bases from J, the gap between germline ends came to 7 bases. The CDR3 region has the DNA TGCAGTGCTTTCAACGACTATGGCTACACCTTC. Its translation is CSAFNDYGYTF.

The chain joins TRBV10-3 to TRBJ2-6, with D perhaps matching TRBD2 (5 bases). CDR1 and CDR2 (germline): ENHRY, SYGVKD. V dropped 4 bases and J dropped 0 bases, with 13 bases sitting between them. This CDR3 is built from 17 residues. This chain's CDR3 is CAISGPRRPSGANVLTF. The CDR3 nucleotides are TGTGCCATCAGTGGCCCCAGGAGGCCCTCTGGGGCCAACGTCCTGACTTTC.

At least ten counts were recorded for this clonotype. As DNA, the CDR3 is TGTGCCTGGAGCCTTTCCTCTCGGATGGGGGGCACTGAAGCTTTCTTT. It yields the protein CAWSLSSRMGGTEAFF. The chain employs TRBV30 and TRBJ1-1, with a possible D match to TRBD1 (5 bases). This CDR3 comprises 16 residues. Deletions cut 3 bases from V and 4 bases from J, with 21 bases between. Germline CDR1 and CDR2: GTSNPN and SVGIG (reference sequence).

V usage is TRBV5-1 and J usage is TRBJ1-3; D is unresolved. The CDR3 contains 15 residues. V dropped 4 bases and J dropped 0 bases, with 11 bases sitting between them. Germline CDR1 SGHRS, CDR2 YFSETQ. In nucleotides, the CDR3 is TGCGCCAGCAGCCTAACAACTGTCTCTGGAAACACCATATATTTT. Encoded protein: CASSLTTVSGNTIYF.

This clonotype was counted between two and nine times. The V gene is TRBV6-2 or TRBV6-3, the J gene TRBJ2-3, with 9 bases matching TRBD2. V dropped 2 bases and J dropped 6; count of bases not matched to a gene: 12. The CDR3 is 17 residues long. In germline, CDR1 is MNHEY, CDR2 SVGEGT. The CDR3 loop is CASSYESGRTISDTQYF. CDR3 nucleotides: TGTGCCAGCAGTTACGAAAGCGGGAGGACGATCAGCGATACGCAGTATTTT.

At least ten counts were recorded for this clonotype. The rearrangement joins TRBV2 to TRBJ2-7, with 7 bases aligning to TRBD2. Per the germline V gene, CDR1 is SNHLY and CDR2 is FYNNEI. The junction had 22 bases not matched to a gene; V was cut back by 8 bases and J by 3 bases. CDR3 length equals 18 residues. DNA of the CDR3: TGTGCCAGCCAAAACAATGCGTGGGGAGCGGGACTATACTACGAGCAGTACTTC. It specifies CASQNNAWGAGLYYEQYF.

At least ten counts were recorded for this clonotype. The chain couples TRBV27 to TRBJ1-1; perhaps TRBD1 as D (5 bases). The CDR3 is 15 amino acids. V lost 5 bases, J lost 2 bases, and 15 bases lay in between. In germline, CDR1 is MNHEY, CDR2 SMNVEV (reference sequence). CDR3 loop: CASSPLPGPNTEAFF. CDR3 in DNA: TGTGCCAGCAGTCCACTACCGGGACCAAACACTGAAGCTTTCTTT.

This chain uses TRBV6-1 with TRBJ1-2, with D hard to call. Germline lookup yields CDR1 MNHNS and CDR2 SASEGT. CDR3 length: 13 residues. Trimming took 6 bases from V and 8 from J, leaving 16 bases between them. CDR3 protein: CASSPGPPGGYTF. The CDR3, as DNA: TGTGCCAGCAGCCCCGGGCCTCCTGGGGGCTACACCTTC.

The chain uses TRBV4-2 and TRBJ1-2, with 7 bases that match TRBD1. This CDR3 region has 18 residues. In germline, CDR1 is LGHNA, CDR2 YNFKEQ. The trim removed 8 bases at V and 2 bases at J, leaving 20 bases unmatched. The CDR3 spells CASLPEGGEGAFNYGYTF. The DNA for the CDR3 is TGTGCCAGCCTTCCCGAGGGGGGGGAGGGGGCCTTCAACTATGGCTACACCTTC.